Below, 29 T cell receptor beta chains from the same sample are listed, as sequenced in a study of early T cells in non-severe SARS-CoV-2 infection (dated by TCRdb to about 2021). The method was 5' RACE. Sequenced on a NextSeq 500. TCRdb itself trimmed the public reads at Q25 with fastp, ran MiXCR and retained productive beta chains. Every distinct CDR3 protein forms one entry, paired with its most common genes and DNA. A total of some 64,000 distinct CDR3 sequences appear in this sample, approximately 11% of them only once. The ten biggest clones cover 15% to 19% of the sample. Here the sequenced sample was whole blood, taken at baseline. Receptors were obtained from an adult who was a healthcare worker with PCR-confirmed SARS-CoV-2 infection or an uninfected control (not recorded which).

The chain links TRBV3-1 to TRBJ2-7; D unresolved. Germline V gives CDR1 LGHDT, CDR2 YNNKEL (reference sequence). The CDR3 extends over 14 amino acids. Trimming stripped 4 bases from V and 6 bases from J, with 16 bases between. The CDR3 spells CASSPLLAIGEQYF. CDR3 bases: TGTGCCAGCAGCCCCCTTCTGGCCATCGGCGAGCAGTACTTC.

This clonotype was seen ten or more times. The J gene is TRBJ1-1, the V gene TRBV6-2 or TRBV6-3; 7 bases are a match to TRBD1. The V segment lost 4 bases and the J segment 8 bases; nucleotides outside the gene matches: 10. The CDR3 is 14 residues long. Germline loops: CDR1 MNHEY, CDR2 SVGEGT. The CDR3 region is CASSSGQRGPEAFF. The CDR3 nucleotides are TGTGCCAGCAGTTCGGGACAGAGGGGACCCGAAGCTTTCTTT.

With respect to this clonotype: A read error is possible here, since a much larger clone lies one base away. Without the conserved terminal phenylalanine or tryptophan, this CDR3 likely stems from a read error. The chain joins TRBV20-1 to TRBJ1-5; 8 bases line up with TRBD1. The germline CDR1 and CDR2 sequences are DFQATT and SNEGSKA (reference sequence). The CDR3 extends over 14 amino acids. The V gene end was trimmed by 1 base and the J gene end by 3 bases; junction bases not matched to a gene: 2. The CDR3 nucleotides are TGCAGTGCTAGAGGACAGGGGAACAATCAGCCCCAGCATCTT. This sequence encodes CSARGQGNNQPQHL.

This clonotype was found a few times. The chain recombines TRBV5-5 with TRBJ2-7, with D maybe TRBD1 (5 bases). Germline CDR1 is SGHKS and CDR2 is YYEKEE (reference sequence). The CDR3 sequence is 12 residues long. V was pared by 1 base and J by 6 bases, with 8 bases between. CDR3 region: CASSLQGFEQYF. Here the CDR3 DNA reads TGTGCCAGCAGCTTGCAGGGTTTCGAGCAGTACTTC.

This clonotype was counted at least ten times. In nucleotides, the CDR3 is TGTGCCAGCAGCGTAGGGTCAGGCCACCAAGAGACCCAGTACTTC. This gives the protein CASSVGSGHQETQYF. This chain links TRBV9 with TRBJ2-5; D not certain. Deletions cut 0 bases from V and 0 bases from J, with 9 bases between. The germline gives CDR1 SGDLS, CDR2 YYNGEE. The CDR3 is 15 residues long.

This clonotype was recorded a few times. CDR3 DNA sequence: TGTGCCAGCAGCCCAAGGGACCTAACAACCTACGAGCAGTACTTC. Residues: CASSPRDLTTYEQYF. The rearrangement joins TRBV7-9 to TRBJ2-7; possibly TRBD1 or TRBD2 for D (5 bases each). Between the trimmed V and J ends, which lost 5 bases and 2 bases, there was a span of 16 bases. The germline V gene encodes CDR1 SEHNR and CDR2 FQNEAQ (reference sequence). The CDR3 has 15 residues.

This clonotype was seen ten or more times. V gene TRBV20-1 combines with J gene TRBJ1-1; the D is unclear. Trimming removed 0 bases from V and 0 bases from J, with 11 bases in between. Germline-derived CDR1 and CDR2 are DFQATT and SNEGSKA (reference sequence). This CDR3 is built from 15 residues. The CDR3 region is CSARDFGLMNTEAFF. The CDR3 region has the DNA TGCAGTGCTAGAGATTTTGGGTTAATGAACACTGAAGCTTTCTTT.

This clonotype was recorded many times. The chain employs TRBV7-2 and TRBJ2-5, with TRBD2 identical over 8 bases. This CDR3 has 14 residues. V lost 5 bases, J lost 9 bases, and 11 bases stayed unmatched. Germline V gives CDR1 SGHTA, CDR2 FQGNSA. The CDR3 DNA reads as TGTGCCAGCAGCCGTCCGTTAGCGGGAATTTCCCAGTACTTC. The encoded protein is CASSRPLAGISQYF.

This clonotype was counted only a few times. The V and J genes are TRBV29-1 and TRBJ2-7, with D tentatively TRBD2 (5 bases). Germline CDR1 and CDR2: SQVTM and ANQGSEA. The CDR3 runs 13 residues. The V end lost 6 bases, the J end lost 0 bases, and 12 bases lay between the germline ends. The CDR3 coding sequence is TGCAGCGTGGGAGACTATAACTCCTACGAGCAGTACTTC. Protein: CSVGDYNSYEQYF.

This clonotype was seen many times. V is TRBV20-1 and J is TRBJ2-3; TRBD2 matches at 7 bases. This CDR3 spans 15 amino acids. Germline CDR1 reads DFQATT; CDR2 reads SNEGSKA (reference sequence). V lost 1 base and J lost 1; bases outside the gene matches: 5. This chain's CDR3 is CSARVRGSGTDTQYF. The CDR3 nucleotides are TGCAGTGCTAGAGTCCGCGGGAGCGGCACAGATACGCAGTATTTT.

This clonotype was detected ten times or more. This chain connects TRBV7-6 to TRBJ2-1; D perhaps matches TRBD2 (6 bases). V dropped 6 bases and J dropped 7 bases, with 10 bases sitting between them. Germline loops: CDR1 SGHVS, CDR2 FNYEAQ. This CDR3 has 12 amino acids. The CDR3 here is CASSPAGNEQFF. Written as DNA, the CDR3 is TGTGCCAGCAGTCCAGCGGGTAATGAGCAGTTCTTC.

Turning to this clonotype: A read error is possible here, since a much larger clone lies one base away. The chain couples TRBV24-1 to TRBJ2-3; TRBD1 might be the D (6 bases). There are 15 residues in the CDR3. The germline V gene has CDR1 KGHDR and CDR2 SFDVKD. The CDR3 here is CATSDLSRGGDTQNF. In nucleotides, the CDR3 is TGTGCCACCAGTGATTTGAGCAGGGGTGGAGATACGCAGAATTTT.

There are many counts of this clonotype. The chain combines TRBV4-2 with TRBJ2-7; D is unclear. The CDR3 has 11 residues. Germline CDR1 LGHNA, CDR2 YNFKEQ. Trimming cost V 1 base and J 5 bases, with 3 bases left between them. The CDR3 nucleotides are TGTGCCAGCAGCCAAGTGAACGAGCAGTACTTC. Translating gives CASSQVNEQYF.

The J gene is TRBJ2-4, the V gene TRBV20-1, with a tentative D call TRBD1 (5 bases). The CDR3 length is 15 residues. V was trimmed by 4 bases and J by 0 bases, leaving 13 bases between them. Looked up from germline, CDR1 is DFQATT and CDR2 is SNEGSKA (reference sequence). CDR3 in DNA: TGCAGTGCTAAGTCACAGGCACTAGCCAAAAACATTCAGTACTTC. Translation gives CSAKSQALAKNIQYF.

This clonotype appeared many times. The chain combines TRBV6-6 with TRBJ1-5, with 9 bases aligning to TRBD1. Per germline, CDR1 MNHNY and CDR2 SVGAGI (reference sequence). The CDR3 is made up of 14 amino acids. Unmatched junction bases numbered 5, after V lost 6 bases and J lost 5 bases. The CDR3, as DNA: TGTGCCAGCAGAACGACAGGGGGTCATCAGCCCCAGCATTTT. Protein sequence: CASRTTGGHQPQHF.

This clonotype was seen repeatedly, ten times or more. The V and J genes are TRBV28 and TRBJ2-5; D gene uncertain. CDR3 length: 11 amino acids. V shed 3 bases and J shed 9 bases, with 8 bases lying between them. Germline CDR1 and CDR2: MDHEN and SYDVKM. CDR3 in amino acids: CASSFGDPQYF. CDR3 DNA: TGTGCCAGCAGTTTTGGGGATCCCCAGTACTTC.

This clonotype was seen at least ten times. The chain is built from TRBV28 and TRBJ1-6; D is uncertain. Trimming cost V 6 bases and J 9 bases, with 15 bases left between them. There are 14 residues in the CDR3. Germline values: CDR1 MDHEN, CDR2 SYDVKM. CDR3 sequence reads: CASSERVIGSPLHF. The CDR3 DNA reads as TGTGCCAGCAGCGAGAGGGTTATAGGTTCACCCCTCCACTTT.

This chain connects TRBV28 to TRBJ1-6, with 7 bases fitting TRBD1. Germline assignment: CDR1 MDHEN and CDR2 SYDVKM. V gave up 5 bases and J gave up 7 bases; unmatched junction bases: 8. This CDR3 spans 15 amino acids. CDR3 coding DNA: TGTGCCAGCAGTCCGTCAGGGACAGTAAATTCACCCCTCCACTTT. Protein product: CASSPSGTVNSPLHF.

The CDR3 nucleotides read TGCGCCAGCAGCTTGGGGGCTAGCGGAACCTACGAGCAGTACTTC. Protein sequence: CASSLGASGTYEQYF. The rearrangement links TRBV5-1 to TRBJ2-7; 7 bases agree with TRBD2. CDR1 SGHRS and CDR2 YFSETQ come from the germline V gene. There are 15 residues in the CDR3. Trimming removed 0 bases from V and 2 bases from J; junction bases left unmatched: 5. The whole variable domain, remainder taken from reference TRBV5-1 and TRBJ2-7, is KAGVTQTPRYLIKTRGQQVTLSCSPISGHRSVSWYQQTPGQGLQFLFEYFSETQRNKGNFPGRFSGRQFSNSRSEMNVSTLELGDSALYLCASSLGASGTYEQYFGPGTRLTVT.

The chain carries TRBV29-1 and TRBJ1-1; D unclear. Trimming took 6 bases from V and 0 from J, leaving 11 bases between them. This CDR3 region has 13 residues. From germline, CDR1 is SQVTM and CDR2 ANQGSEA. The DNA of the CDR3 is TGCAGCGTAAACGTCTTCATGAACACTGAAGCTTTCTTT. Protein product: CSVNVFMNTEAFF.

This clonotype was counted many times. This chain joins TRBV18 and TRBJ2-2; no clear D. Germline lookup yields CDR1 KGHSH and CDR2 LQKENI. The CDR3 contains 12 residues. Deletions cut 2 bases from V and 6 bases from J, with 4 bases between. Here the CDR3 DNA reads TGTGCCAGCTCACCAGGTGCCGGGGAGCTGTTTTTT. This gives the protein CASSPGAGELFF.

In this sample, this clonotype turned up many times. The chain is built from TRBV7-2 and TRBJ2-7; 7 nucleotides agree with TRBD1. Trimming at V came to 5 bases and at J to 0 bases, leaving 7 bases not matched to a gene. CDR3 length: 15 residues. Germline loops: CDR1 SGHTA, CDR2 FQGNSA. In nucleotides, the CDR3 is TGTGCCAGCAGCCCCCGGACAGGTTCCTCCTACGAGCAGTACTTC. Residues: CASSPRTGSSYEQYF.

V usage is TRBV12-3 or TRBV12-4 and J usage is TRBJ2-7; TRBD2 might be the D (5 bases). V lost 3 bases to trimming and J lost 3 bases, with 6 bases between them. The CDR3 consists of 12 residues. The CDR3 coding sequence is TGTGCCAGCAGTTTTGGGAGCTACGAGCAGTACTTC. It encodes CASSFGSYEQYF.

This clonotype came up many times. The chain links TRBV27 to TRBJ2-7; D is perhaps TRBD2 (6 bases). Trimming left V 3 bases short and J 4 bases short, with 16 bases between. Germline CDR1 and CDR2: MNHEY and SMNVEV (reference sequence). This CDR3 comprises 15 residues. This chain's CDR3 is CASSFGTRSGYEQYF. CDR3 coding DNA: TGTGCCAGCAGTTTCGGGACCCGAAGCGGGTACGAGCAGTACTTC.

This clonotype was seen ten or more times. V usage is TRBV10-2 and J usage is TRBJ2-7; D ambiguous. V was shortened by 2 bases and J by 6 bases, with 8 bases between the two germline ends. CDR1 WSHSY and CDR2 SAAADI come from the germline V gene. The CDR3 runs 12 residues. The CDR3 coding sequence is TGCGCCAGCAGTGAGAGCCTCCGCGAGCAGTACTTC. As protein: CASSESLREQYF.

The chain has TRBV7-8 and TRBJ1-4; D gene unclear. Trimming left V 3 bases short and J 7 bases short, with 9 bases between. Germline CDR1 is SGHVS and CDR2 is FQNEAQ. The CDR3 has 13 amino acids. CDR3 residues: CASSFSFREKLFF. DNA of the CDR3: TGTGCCAGCAGCTTTAGTTTCCGTGAAAAACTGTTTTTT.

This clonotype appeared many times. The rearrangement uses TRBV2 and TRBJ1-4; no firm D call. V was trimmed by 4 bases and J by 4 bases, leaving 7 bases between them. Looked up from germline, CDR1 is SNHLY and CDR2 is FYNNEI. The CDR3 runs 13 residues. CDR3 protein: CASSGQLNEKLFF. DNA for the CDR3: TGTGCCAGCAGTGGTCAGCTTAATGAAAAACTGTTTTTT.

This clonotype was detected many times. V is TRBV7-9 and J is TRBJ2-1; D is ambiguous. CDR3 length: 12 amino acids. Looked up from germline, CDR1 is SEHNR and CDR2 is FQNEAQ (reference sequence). V lost 0 bases and J 6 bases, leaving 3 bases between the germline ends. CDR3 amino acids: CASSLAINEQFF. CDR3 DNA: TGTGCCAGCAGCTTAGCAATCAATGAGCAGTTCTTC.

In its sample, this clonotype was seen a few times. This chain uses TRBV10-3 with TRBJ2-4, with a weak D call TRBD2 (7 bases). V was clipped by 2 bases and J by 0 bases, with 17 bases between them. CDR1 and CDR2 (germline): ENHRY, SYGVKD. This CDR3 is 18 amino acids long. This chain's CDR3 is CAISEPAGAQIAKNIQYF. CDR3 sequence (DNA): TGTGCCATCAGTGAGCCCGCGGGGGCGCAAATAGCCAAAAACATTCAGTACTTC.